What follows are 25 T cell receptor beta chains derived from one specimen sequenced in a study of T cell responses to AZD1222 COVID-19 vaccine. Libraries were prepared by immunoSEQ multiplex PCR; TCRdb keeps only in-frame clonotypes and omits some of them. The sample lists 130,000 to 150,000 clones, around nine tenths occurring once. This specimen was peripheral blood, taken on day 0 of AZD1222 vaccination. These receptors all stem from an adult in good health.

The chain employs TRBV6-4 and TRBJ2-3; tentative D call: TRBD2 (5 bases). CDR1 is MRHNA and CDR2 is SNTAGT in the germline V gene. V was shortened by 4 bases and J by 0 bases, with 8 bases between the two germline ends. The CDR3 sequence is 14 residues long. The CDR3 loop is CASSGGGSTDTQYF. The CDR3 coding sequence is TGTGCCAGCAGTGGTGGCGGGAGCACAGATACGCAGTATTTT.

As DNA, the CDR3 is TGTGCCAGCAGCTTGGGACAAGGGATTGCCTACGAGCAGTACTTC. Translated, it gives CASSLGQGIAYEQYF. The rearrangement joins TRBV13 to TRBJ2-7, with D possibly matching TRBD1 (6 bases). V lost 3 bases, J lost 2 bases, and 14 bases lay in between. Per the germline V gene, CDR1 is PRHDT and CDR2 is FYEKMQ (reference sequence). The CDR3 loop spans 15 amino acids.

The genes are TRBV5-1 and TRBJ1-2, with a tentative D call TRBD1 (6 bases). In germline, CDR1 is SGHRS, CDR2 YFSETQ. The CDR3 spans 13 residues. V was cut by 4 bases and J by 10 bases, with 17 bases left in between. Here the CDR3 DNA reads TGCGCCAGCAGCCCCGGGACATCCATTGCCTACACCTTC. Translation gives CASSPGTSIAYTF.

The J gene is TRBJ2-1, the V gene TRBV30; 9 nucleotides match TRBD1. In germline, CDR1 is GTSNPN, CDR2 SVGIG (reference sequence). The CDR3 contains 14 residues. Unmatched junction bases numbered 10, after V lost 3 bases and J lost 10 bases. This CDR3 is CAWRTGTGFLEQFF. DNA for the CDR3: TGTGCCTGGAGGACCGGGACAGGGTTTTTGGAGCAGTTCTTC.

This rearrangement joins TRBV7-6 to TRBJ2-5; no reliable D call. Per germline, CDR1 SGHVS and CDR2 FNYEAQ. This CDR3 spans 15 amino acids. Between the trimmed V and J ends, which lost 1 base and 4 bases, there was a span of 13 bases. The CDR3 here is CASSLGLVIAETQYF. The CDR3 DNA is TGTGCCAGCAGCTTAGGGCTAGTTATCGCAGAGACCCAGTACTTC.

This sequence joins TRBV11-2 and TRBJ1-4, with D perhaps TRBD1 (5 bases). The germline CDR1 and CDR2 sequences are SGHAT and FQNNGV. The CDR3 extends over 15 amino acids. The V end was cut by 5 bases, the J end by 10 bases, with 20 bases between. CDR3 loop: CASSPMGRREGKLFF. CDR3 in DNA: TGTGCCAGCAGCCCTATGGGACGGAGGGAGGGAAAACTGTTTTTT.

This rearrangement joins TRBV28 to TRBJ1-1; TRBD1 agrees at 8 bases. The CDR3 is 15 residues long. V gave up 5 bases and J gave up 4 bases; unmatched junction bases: 9. The germline V gene encodes CDR1 MDHEN and CDR2 SYDVKM. The CDR3 region is CASSPPDRVITEAFF. The CDR3, as DNA: TGTGCCAGCAGTCCCCCGGACAGGGTAATCACTGAAGCTTTCTTT. The full variable domain, rest sourced from reference TRBV28 and TRBJ1-1, is DVKVTQSSRYLVKRTGEKVFLECVQDMDHENMFWYRQDPGLGLRLIYFSYDVKMKEKGDIPEGYSVSREKKERFSLILESASTNQTSMYLCASSPPDRVITEAFFGQGTRLTVV.

This sequence joins TRBV28 and TRBJ1-5; TRBD1 matches at 7 bases. CDR1 is MDHEN and CDR2 is SYDVKM in the germline V gene. The CDR3 runs 14 residues. V shed 7 bases and J 5 bases; nucleotides not matched to a gene: 8. The CDR3 is CASTPDREDQPQHF. The CDR3 DNA follows: TGTGCCAGCACCCCTGACAGGGAGGATCAGCCCCAGCATTTT.

This rearrangement joins TRBV5-1 to TRBJ2-7, with 8 bases that match TRBD1. The CDR3 consists of 14 residues. CDR1 and CDR2 from the germline V gene are SGHRS and YFSETQ. J was trimmed by 5 bases and V by 0 bases; bases with no gene match: 4. The CDR3 is CASSLGDRLHEQYF. The CDR3 DNA is TGCGCCAGCAGCTTGGGGGACAGGCTCCACGAGCAGTACTTC. Drawing the rest from reference TRBV5-1 and TRBJ2-7, the complete variable domain is KAGVTQTPRYLIKTRGQQVTLSCSPISGHRSVSWYQQTPGQGLQFLFEYFSETQRNKGNFPGRFSGRQFSNSRSEMNVSTLELGDSALYLCASSLGDRLHEQYFGPGTRLTVT.

In this sample, this clone turned up a few times. The chain uses TRBV9 and TRBJ2-3; TRBD2 might be the D (5 bases). The CDR3 runs to 13 residues. CDR1 is SGDLS and CDR2 is YYNGEE in the germline V gene. The germline V and J ends were trimmed by 3 bases and 8 bases, with 13 bases remaining between them. This CDR3 reads CASSELPRGTQYF. CDR3 nucleotides: TGTGCCAGCAGCGAGCTCCCCCGGGGTACGCAGTATTTT.

The J gene is TRBJ1-4, the V gene TRBV5-4, with D hard to call. Trimming stripped 4 bases from V and 5 bases from J, with 6 bases between. The CDR3 covers 12 residues. Germline-derived CDR1 and CDR2 are SGHNT and YYREEE (reference sequence). CDR3 residues: CASSLANEKLFF. The CDR3 DNA reads as TGTGCCAGCAGCCTCGCAAATGAAAAACTGTTTTTT.

The rearrangement joins TRBV3-1 (or the pseudogene TRBV3-2) to TRBJ2-5; D is unresolved. Germline CDR1 and CDR2: LGHDT and YNNKEL (reference sequence). The V end lost 1 base, the J end lost 1 base, and 10 bases lay between the germline ends. The CDR3 runs 15 residues. DNA of the CDR3: TGTGCCAGCAGCCAAGCCTGGAAGGGCCAAGAGACCCAGTACTTC. It encodes CASSQAWKGQETQYF.

The chain employs TRBV7-9 and TRBJ1-1; 7 bases match TRBD1. CDR3 size: 15 residues. Germline-derived CDR1 and CDR2 are SEHNR and FQNEAQ (reference sequence). V gave up 2 bases and J gave up 1 base; unmatched junction bases: 4. The DNA of the CDR3 is TGTGCCAGCAGCTTAAGCAAGGGGGCGAACACTGAAGCTTTCTTT. It yields the protein CASSLSKGANTEAFF. The full variable domain, its missing parts supplied by reference TRBV7-9 and TRBJ1-1, is DTGVSQNPRHKITKRGQNVTFRCDPISEHNRLYWYRQTLGQGPEFLTYFQNEAQLEKSRLLSDRFSAERPKGSFSTLEIQRTEQGDSAMYLCASSLSKGANTEAFFGQGTRLTVV.

The chain has TRBV10-3 and TRBJ1-6; 9 bases are shared with TRBD1. J was trimmed by 7 bases and V by 9 bases; bases with no gene match: 7. Germline values: CDR1 ENHRY, CDR2 SYGVKD. This CDR3 is built from 14 residues. The CDR3 bases are TGTGCCATTGGGGACAGGGAAGGGAATTCACCCCTCCACTTT. The encoded protein is CAIGDREGNSPLHF.

The chain couples TRBV19 to TRBJ2-5; D may be TRBD1 (5 bases). V gave up 2 bases and J gave up 1 base, with 11 bases separating them. Germline CDR1 and CDR2: LNHDA and SQIVND (reference sequence). CDR3 size: 15 residues. CDR3 bases: TGTGCCAGTAGTATATCGACAGCCATCCAAGAGACCCAGTACTTC. This sequence encodes CASSISTAIQETQYF.

J is TRBJ2-6 and V is TRBV2; D possibly matches TRBD1 or TRBD2 (6 bases each). This CDR3 is 17 amino acids long. Germline V gene sequence: CDR1 SNHLY, CDR2 FYNNEI. V was cut by 3 bases and J by 0 bases, with 12 bases left in between. The CDR3 loop reads CASSERDTFSGANVLTF. The CDR3 bases are TGTGCCAGCAGTGAGCGGGACACCTTCTCTGGGGCCAACGTCCTGACTTTC.

V and J are TRBV29-1 and TRBJ1-2; 10 nucleotides line up with TRBD1. The CDR3 has 12 residues. From germline, CDR1 is SQVTM and CDR2 ANQGSEA. Germline trimming cut 4 bases from V and 6 bases from J; bases unmatched to any gene: 2. The CDR3 loop is CSVAGTGDGYTF. The DNA of the CDR3 is TGCAGCGTTGCCGGGACAGGGGATGGCTACACCTTC.

CDR3 sequence: CASSAGTGGYEQYF. The CDR3 DNA reads as TGTGCCAGCAGCGCTGGGACAGGGGGGTACGAGCAGTACTTC. The chain couples TRBV5-6 to TRBJ2-7, with 11 bases lining up with TRBD1. Germline V gene sequence: CDR1 SGHDT, CDR2 YYEEEE. The CDR3 has 14 amino acids. Trimming removed 4 bases from V and 4 bases from J; junction bases left unmatched: 4.

The chain has TRBV27 and TRBJ1-2, with D perhaps TRBD1 (5 bases). V lost 6 bases, J lost 8 bases, and 19 bases lay in between. In germline, CDR1 is MNHEY, CDR2 SMNVEV (reference sequence). The CDR3 has 14 amino acids. The CDR3: CASRTGGAVGGYTF. The CDR3 nucleotides are TGTGCCAGCAGAACAGGAGGCGCGGTAGGAGGCTACACCTTC.

The V call is TRBV5-4, the J call TRBJ2-3; 7 bases are shared with TRBD2. The germline V gene has CDR1 SGHNT and CDR2 YYREEE (reference sequence). The V gene end was trimmed by 3 bases and the J gene end by 0 bases; junction bases not matched to a gene: 7. CDR3 length: 16 residues. The CDR3 here is CASSWAGVSSTDTQYF. CDR3 bases: TGTGCCAGCAGCTGGGCGGGAGTGTCGAGCACAGATACGCAGTATTTT.

The chain recombines TRBV7-2 with TRBJ1-1; 11 bases agree with TRBD1. This CDR3 is built from 17 residues. Looked up from germline, CDR1 is SGHTA and CDR2 is FQGNSA. The ends lost 4 bases at V and 7 bases at J; junction bases unmatched: 14. CDR3 loop: CASSSPPGQGVWIEAFF. The CDR3 DNA sequence: TGTGCCAGCAGCTCTCCCCCGGGACAGGGGGTATGGATTGAAGCTTTCTTT. Filled out from reference TRBV7-2 and TRBJ1-1, the complete variable domain reads GAGVSQSPSNKVTEKGKDVELRCDPISGHTALYWYRQSLGQGLEFLIYFQGNSAPDKSGLPSDRFSAERTGGSVSTLTIQRTQQEDSAVYLCASSSPPGQGVWIEAFFGQGTRLTVV.

The rearrangement uses TRBV7-9 and TRBJ2-5, with 7 bases that match TRBD2. The CDR3 is 14 amino acids. Germline CDR1 is SEHNR and CDR2 is FQNEAQ (reference sequence). The V gene end was trimmed by 8 bases and the J gene end by 5 bases; junction bases not matched to a gene: 11. The CDR3 DNA follows: TGTGCCAGCGGAATAGCGGGCCCTGGGGAGACCCAGTACTTC. This codes for CASGIAGPGETQYF.

This clone was seen a single time. The rearrangement uses TRBV7-9 and TRBJ1-2; tentatively, D is TRBD1 (5 bases). The V and J ends lost 3 bases and 10 bases respectively, with 21 bases between them. From germline, CDR1 is SEHNR and CDR2 FQNEAQ (reference sequence). CDR3 length equals 15 residues. The CDR3 nucleotides are TGTGCCAGCAGCTTGACCGCTGGGGCCCCAGATGCCTACACCTTC. This translates into CASSLTAGAPDAYTF.

This clone was seen a few times. Other DNA sequences of this sample code for an identical CDR3. The chain is built from TRBV10-3 and TRBJ1-2, with TRBD1 matching over 7 bases. The V and J ends lost 2 bases and 5 bases, in that order; junction bases with no gene match: 5. The CDR3 is 14 amino acids. Germline-derived CDR1 and CDR2 are ENHRY and SYGVKD. CDR3 sequence reads: CAISEDNRGYGYTF. The CDR3 bases are TGTGCCATCAGTGAGGACAACAGGGGTTATGGCTACACCTTC.

The chain links TRBV6-2 or TRBV6-3 to TRBJ1-1; D remains unclear. Germline CDR1 MNHEY, CDR2 SVGEGT. The CDR3 length is 16 residues. The germline V and J ends were trimmed by 5 bases and 6 bases, with 22 bases remaining between them. CDR3 sequence reads: CASSNSNGVIGAEAFF. DNA for the CDR3: TGTGCCAGCAGTAACAGTAACGGTGTAATTGGGGCTGAAGCTTTCTTT.